This T cell receptor (beta chain) emerged from a study of blood T cell repertoires in COVID-19. As for the study in general: Samples taken during acute and convalescent COVID-19 were collected in the United States, Italy and Spain. The cDNA or gDNA used as material had been derived from T cells, B-cell-depleted T cells, or PBMCs.

As handled by the study authors: Reference gene primer amplification yielded estimated nucleated cell counts. Using immunoSEQ multiplex PCR, the repertoire was profiled, and TCRdb retains in-frame clones only, with some absent. That table is the source of V, J and clone size, and D and trimming were worked out from the DNA. There are around 200,000 clones in the sample; less than 90% occur only once, and about a sixth lies in the top ten. This CDR3 is 15 amino acids long. Germline V gives CDR1 SGDLS, CDR2 YYNGEE. V was cut by 3 bases and J by 3 bases, with 15 bases left in between. This clone was observed a few times.

The chain uses TRBV9 and TRBJ1-2, with D unclear. Sample: peripheral blood. The clonotype was recovered from a woman aged 80 or over with active or convalescent COVID-19. DNA for the CDR3: TGTGCCAGCAGCGATCAGACTGGAATCTACTATGGCTACACCTTC. This translates into CASSDQTGIYYGYTF.